Listed below are T cell receptor beta chains from one sample, sequenced in a study of cytomegalovirus exposure and HLA in healthy donors. Here immunoSEQ multiplex PCR was the method, and the copy in TCRdb shows in-frame clones only, minus some. The table includes about 130,000 clones, roughly 70% detected once. The sequenced sample consisted of PBMCs. The receptor set was obtained from a man between 18 and 35 years old in good health and CMV-seropositive. CDR3s include the opening cysteine and the closing phenylalanine or tryptophan. Fields, in order: V gene, clone size, D gene, J gene, CDR3 DNA, CDR3 protein. The D gene is left open where the match is weak. Not every row has a clone size; where given, it reads once, few, many or a size class.

TRBV6-5	once	NA	TRBJ1-2	TGTGCCAGCAGTTACCGTACAGGAACTAACTATGGCTACACCTTC	CASSYRTGTNYGYTF
TRBV5-1	once	NA	TRBJ1-5	TGCGCCAGCAGCTTGGGCAGGGGCCAGCCCCAGCATTTT	CASSLGRGQPQHF
TRBV5-4	NA	NA	TRBJ2-7	TGTGCCAGCAGCTTGGTTGACAGTGCCTACGAGCAGTACTTC	CASSLVDSAYEQYF
TRBV4-3	NA	TRBD2	TRBJ2-3	TGCGCCAGCAGCCAGCCTCGACCGGGACTAGCGCTCGATACGCAGTATTTT	CASSQPRPGLALDTQYF
TRBV29-1	NA	TRBD1	TRBJ2-7	TGCAGCGTTGAAGAACGGCACAGGGGAAACGAGCAGTACTTC	CSVEERHRGNEQYF
TRBV29-1	NA	TRBD1	TRBJ2-1	TGCAGCGTTGGGGGACAGGGCTACAATGAGCAGTTCTTC	CSVGGQGYNEQFF
TRBV10-3	NA	TRBD2	TRBJ2-3	TGTGCCATCAGTGAGTCTAGCGGGAGGGTCCAGGTATCAGATACGCAGTATTTT	CAISESSGRVQVSDTQYF
TRBV5-4	few	NA	TRBJ1-4	TGTGCCAGCAGCTTGGAGACAGGCTATAATGAAAAACTGTTTTTT	CASSLETGYNEKLFF
TRBV29-1	NA	NA	TRBJ1-2	TGCAGCGTTGAAAAGACGGCAGGGAATGGCTACACCTTC	CSVEKTAGNGYTF
TRBV5-4	NA	NA	TRBJ2-7	TGTGCCAGCAGCCCAGGGGTCATCGGGTTCGAGCAGTACTTC	CASSPGVIGFEQYF
TRBV15	once	TRBD2	TRBJ2-1	TGTGCCACCAGCAGCGGGGGGCTAGCGGGGATGTACAATGAGCAGTTCTTC	CATSSGGLAGMYNEQFF
TRBV6-5	NA	NA	TRBJ2-7	TGTGCCAGCAGACAGGGAGACGAGCAGTACTTC	CASRQGDEQYF
TRBV4-1	few	TRBD2	TRBJ2-2	TGCGCCAGCAGCCAACTCCCGGGACTAGCCCCCGGGGAGCTGTTTTTT	CASSQLPGLAPGELFF
TRBV2	NA	TRBD2	TRBJ2-1	TGTGCCAGCAGTGCTTCCCCGGGACTAGCCTACAATGAGCAGTTCTTC	CASSASPGLAYNEQFF
TRBV27	NA	TRBD1	TRBJ1-6	TGTGCCAGCAGTTTATCTGGGACAGGTCGGGCTCCCCTCCACTTT	CASSLSGTGRAPLHF
TRBV5-3	NA	TRBD1	TRBJ2-7	TGTGCCAGAATAAGGGGTAAACAGGGGGCGCCTCGGGAGCAGTACTTC	CARIRGKQGAPREQYF
TRBV5-6	NA	NA	TRBJ1-5	TGTGCCAGCAGCCTCTTCTATAGCAATCAGCCCCAGCATTTT	CASSLFYSNQPQHF
TRBV19	NA	NA	TRBJ1-2	TGTGCCAGTAGTATCCGGGACACCGGCGGCTACACCTTC	CASSIRDTGGYTF
TRBV10-3	NA	TRBD1	TRBJ1-1	TGTGCCATCAGTGAGTCGAGGGGGCGCGTTAACACTGAAGCTTTCTTT	CAISESRGRVNTEAFF
TRBV29-1	NA	NA	TRBJ2-7	TGCAGCGTTGAAGCAGGGCCGTACGAGCAGTACTTC	CSVEAGPYEQYF
TRBV30	NA	NA	TRBJ2-3	TGTGCCTGGAGTGTATTAGGCGGGGACACAGATACGCAGTATTTT	CAWSVLGGDTDTQYF
TRBV5-1	NA	TRBD2	TRBJ2-3	TGCGCCAGCAGCTTGGGCCGGGCTAGCGGGGGTGGCACAGATACGCAGTATTTT	CASSLGRASGGGTDTQYF
TRBV10-3	NA	NA	TRBJ1-3	TGTGCCATCAGGGACCTGGGGGGCTCTGGAAACACCATATATTTT	CAIRDLGGSGNTIYF
TRBV7-2	few	TRBD1	TRBJ2-3	TGTGCCAGCAGCTCACAGGGGTTGGGAGATACGCAGTATTTT	CASSSQGLGDTQYF
TRBV27	NA	NA	TRBJ2-1	TGTGCCAGCAACTGGGACTTCCGCTCCTACAATGAGCAGTTCTTC	CASNWDFRSYNEQFF
TRBV7-6	once	NA	TRBJ2-6	TGTGCCAGCAGCTTAGGGGGCAGGTTAAGCTCTGGGGCCAACGTCCTGACTTTC	CASSLGGRLSSGANVLTF
TRBV7-8	NA	NA	TRBJ1-2	TGTGCCAGCAGCGGCCGGGAAGGCAACTATGGCTACACCTTC	CASSGREGNYGYTF
TRBV6-5	NA	TRBD1	TRBJ1-6	TGTGCCAGCAGTCCCGGACAGGGTAGATCACCCCTCCACTTT	CASSPGQGRSPLHF
TRBV2	few	NA	TRBJ1-2	TGTGCCAGCAGTGTTTCGAGGAATGGCTACACCTTC	CASSVSRNGYTF
TRBV5-1	NA	TRBD2	TRBJ2-1	TGCGCCAGCAGCTTCGCTAGCGGGTACAATGAGCAGTTCTTC	CASSFASGYNEQFF
TRBV18	few	NA	TRBJ1-5	TGTGCCAGCTCACCTCTGCAAGGAGATCAGCCCCAGCATTTT	CASSPLQGDQPQHF
TRBV5-1	NA	NA	TRBJ2-3	TGCGCCAGCAGCTTGCTTTTCGGGGGTGGAGATACGCAGTATTTT	CASSLLFGGGDTQYF
TRBV5-4	NA	NA	TRBJ1-2	TGTGCCAGCAGCTTGGCAGGGGACTATGGCTACACCTTC	CASSLAGDYGYTF
TRBV27	NA	NA	TRBJ1-1	TGTGCCAGCAGTCCCATGCGGGCCTCGGATGGCACTGAAGCTTTCTTT	CASSPMRASDGTEAFF
TRBV5-4	NA	TRBD1	TRBJ1-3	TGTGCCAGCAGCTTGTACCGACAGGGGACTGGAAACACCATATATTTT	CASSLYRQGTGNTIYF
TRBV19	few	NA	TRBJ1-1	TGTGCCAGTAGTATTTTTATCGGCAGGGGAAGACCTGAAGCTTTCTTT	CASSIFIGRGRPEAFF
TRBV7-2	NA	TRBD1	TRBJ1-4	TGTGCCAGCAGCCCGAGAGGACAGGGCTATGAAAAACTGTTTTTT	CASSPRGQGYEKLFF
TRBV27	NA	NA	TRBJ1-1	TGTGCCAGCAGTTTAGTTGGGGGGGCGACGCACACTGAAGCTTTCTTT	CASSLVGGATHTEAFF
TRBV27	NA	TRBD2	TRBJ2-7	TGTGCCAGCAGTTATAGCGGGAAGCAGTACTTC	CASSYSGKQYF
TRBV6-1	NA	NA	TRBJ2-5	TGTGCCAGCGCCGGGGCGGGGGAGACCCAGTACTTC	CASAGAGETQYF
TRBV19	NA	NA	TRBJ1-1	TGTGCCAGTAGCCCCAGGGGATGGACTGAAGCTTTCTTT	CASSPRGWTEAFF
TRBV7-2	NA	TRBD1	TRBJ2-2	TGTGCCAGCAGCCTACATAAGACAGGGACCGGGGAGCTGTTTTTT	CASSLHKTGTGELFF
TRBV6-1	few	TRBD1	TRBJ2-7	TGTGCCAGCGTCGGGGACAGGGTCCCTTTCTACGAGCAGTACTTC	CASVGDRVPFYEQYF
TRBV19	NA	NA	TRBJ1-5	TGTGCCAGTAGTACACAGGGCACTCAGCCCCAGCATTTT	CASSTQGTQPQHF
TRBV14	NA	TRBD2	TRBJ2-1	TGTGCCAGCAGCGGCCTAGCGGGATACAATGAGCAGTTCTTC	CASSGLAGYNEQFF
TRBV18	NA	TRBD1	TRBJ1-1	TGTGCCAGCTCCCCGGGACAGCGGAAGGGGGCTTTCTTT	CASSPGQRKGAFF
TRBV7-9	NA	NA	TRBJ1-2	TGTGCCAGCAGCTTTTCAAGGGGAGGAAACTATGGCTACACCTTC	CASSFSRGGNYGYTF
TRBV27	NA	TRBD1	TRBJ1-3	TGTGCCAGCAGTGCTCTGACAGGGTCTGGAAACACCATATATTTT	CASSALTGSGNTIYF
TRBV7-2	NA	NA	TRBJ2-6	TGTGCCAGCAGCTCCACTGCGCCTAAGTACCCCTCTGGGGCCAACGTCCTGACTTTC	CASSSTAPKYPSGANVLTF